This T cell receptor beta chain was sequenced in a study of OX40 agonist ivuxolimab in advanced cancers. Study at large: In this trial design, patients received ivuxolimab intravenously at 0.01 to 10 mg/kg every 2 weeks.

The data were produced by immunoSEQ multiplex PCR, yet TCRdb's version contains in-frame clones alone and is incomplete. Of approximately 35,000 clones listed, roughly 84% are singletons. Notes on the study in general: The 0.1-3.0 mg/kg partial responders had among the lowest clonal expansion.

V lost 5 bases and J lost 4, with 11 bases in between. CDR3 size: 13 residues. The germline V gene encodes CDR1 LNHDA and CDR2 SQIVND (reference sequence). Regarding this clone: Its antigen is undetermined.

This chain links TRBV19 with TRBJ1-1; D is unresolved. This specimen consisted of CD4+ or CD8+ T cells sorted from blood, obtained in a trial of the OX40 agonist ivuxolimab. The sequence derives from an adult with an advanced solid tumor such as melanoma, head and neck, liver or kidney cancer. This CDR3 is CASSLGRITEAFF. The CDR3 DNA follows: TGTGCCAGTAGTCTTGGGCGGATCACTGAAGCTTTCTTT.